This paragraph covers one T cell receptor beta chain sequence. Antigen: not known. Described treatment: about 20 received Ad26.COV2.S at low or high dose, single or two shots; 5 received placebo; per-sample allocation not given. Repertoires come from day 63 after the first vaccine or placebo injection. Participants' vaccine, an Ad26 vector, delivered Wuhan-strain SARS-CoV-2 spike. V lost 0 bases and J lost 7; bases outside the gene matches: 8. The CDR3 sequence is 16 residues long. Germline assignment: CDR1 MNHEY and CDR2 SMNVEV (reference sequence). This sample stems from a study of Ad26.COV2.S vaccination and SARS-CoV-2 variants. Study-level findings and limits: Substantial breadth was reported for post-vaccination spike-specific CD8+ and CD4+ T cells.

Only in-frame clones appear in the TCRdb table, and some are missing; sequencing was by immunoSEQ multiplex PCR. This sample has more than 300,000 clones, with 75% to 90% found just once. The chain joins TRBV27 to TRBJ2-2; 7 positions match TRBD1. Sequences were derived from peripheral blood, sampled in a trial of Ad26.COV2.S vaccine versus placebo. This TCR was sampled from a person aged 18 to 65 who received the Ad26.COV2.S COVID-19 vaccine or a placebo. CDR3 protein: CASSLSGGSSLGELFF. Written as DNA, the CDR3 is TGTGCCAGCAGTTTATCAGGGGGCAGCTCGCTCGGGGAGCTGTTTTTT.